The 15 T cell receptor beta chains reported below all come from one sample, sequenced in a study of blood T cell repertoires in COVID-19. Repertoires were generated with immunoSEQ multiplex PCR, while TCRdb's copy carries only in-frame clones and drops some. This table holds about 380,000 clones, approximately 84% found once. Sequencing was carried out using PBMCs or T cells enriched from blood (not recorded which). Receptor source: a woman in her thirties who had recovered from COVID-19.

The genes are TRBV7-9 and TRBJ2-7, with 13 nucleotides matching TRBD2. This CDR3 comprises 15 residues. Looked up from germline, CDR1 is SEHNR and CDR2 is FQNEAQ (reference sequence). Unmatched junction bases numbered 7, after V lost 4 bases and J lost 7 bases. CDR3 protein: CASSYPGLAGNEQYF. The CDR3 DNA sequence: TGTGCCAGCAGCTACCCGGGACTAGCGGGAAATGAGCAGTACTTC.

This clone was seen a handful of times. The chain links TRBV19 to TRBJ1-5; 8 nucleotides align to TRBD1. The CDR3 is made up of 15 amino acids. Germline trimming cut 10 bases from V and 6 bases from J; bases unmatched to any gene: 14. Germline lookup yields CDR1 LNHDA and CDR2 SQIVND (reference sequence). CDR3 region: CATKVAGGLIQPQHF. CDR3 sequence (DNA): TGTGCCACCAAGGTGGCAGGGGGCTTAATTCAGCCCCAGCATTTT.

The genes are TRBV24-1 and TRBJ2-3, with 10 bases that match TRBD2. This CDR3 region has 16 residues. Looked up from germline, CDR1 is KGHDR and CDR2 is SFDVKD. After removal of 3 bases from V and 2 bases from J, the junction contained 4 bases not matched to a gene. CDR3 sequence reads: CATSDPSGGLTDTQYF. CDR3 nucleotide sequence: TGTGCCACCAGTGATCCTAGCGGGGGACTCACAGATACGCAGTATTTT.

The chain couples TRBV4-1 to TRBJ1-5; 9 bases line up with TRBD1. The J segment lost 5 bases and the V segment lost 0 bases, leaving 8 bases of the junction unmatched. The CDR3 spans 17 residues. The germline gives CDR1 MGHRA, CDR2 YSYEKL. The CDR3 region has the DNA TGCGCCAGCAGCCAAGATCTGGGTGGGACAGGGTATCAGCCCCAGCATTTT. This translates into CASSQDLGGTGYQPQHF.

This chain uses TRBV6-5 with TRBJ2-7, with TRBD2 identical over 8 bases. The CDR3 totals 15 residues. The germline gives CDR1 MNHEY, CDR2 SVGAGI. V lost 0 bases to trimming and J lost 4 bases; unmatched junction nucleotides: 5. The CDR3, as DNA: TGTGCCAGCAGTTACTCGGCGGGAGGAAGATACGAGCAGTACTTC. This codes for CASSYSAGGRYEQYF.

The chain carries TRBV6-5 and TRBJ1-2; possibly TRBD1 for D (5 bases). V was cut by 0 bases and J by 4 bases, with 15 bases left in between. Germline-derived CDR1 and CDR2 are MNHEY and SVGAGI. This CDR3 has 16 amino acids. This CDR3 is CASSYSTEPNGYGYTF. CDR3 DNA sequence: TGTGCCAGCAGTTACTCGACAGAACCCAACGGCTATGGCTACACCTTC.

About this clone itself: Other DNA sequences in this specimen translate into the identical CDR3. The rearrangement links TRBV7-3 to TRBJ1-1; weak D call: TRBD1 (5 bases). CDR3 length: 14 amino acids. V dropped 4 bases and J dropped 0 bases, with 9 bases sitting between them. CDR1 and CDR2 (germline): SGHTA, FQGTGA. CDR3 amino acids: CASSSQGLNTEAFF. The CDR3 DNA sequence: TGTGCCAGCAGCTCCCAGGGTCTGAACACTGAAGCTTTCTTT.

This clone was observed once. The V call is TRBV6-8, the J call TRBJ2-7; maybe TRBD1 (6 bases). Germline lookup yields CDR1 MNHGY and CDR2 SAAAGT. Trimming cost V 6 bases and J 0 bases, with 18 bases left between them. The CDR3 runs 16 residues. The CDR3 is CASRPLSGVCSYEQYF. In nucleotides, the CDR3 is TGTGCCAGCAGACCGCTCTCAGGGGTGTGCTCCTACGAGCAGTACTTC.

The chain carries TRBV28 and TRBJ1-6; no definite D call. The germline gives CDR1 MDHEN, CDR2 SYDVKM. V gave up 11 bases and J gave up 5 bases, with 10 bases separating them. The CDR3 length is 12 residues. The CDR3 protein is CAWGGNNSPLHF. The DNA for the CDR3 is TGTGCCTGGGGAGGGAATAATTCACCCCTCCACTTT.

The V call is TRBV20-1, the J call TRBJ1-6, with D possibly TRBD1 on 5 matching bases. The germline V gene encodes CDR1 DFQATT and CDR2 SNEGSKA (reference sequence). With 3 bases removed from V and 10 bases from J, the gap between germline ends came to 13 bases. The CDR3 length is 13 residues. The CDR3 region is CSASMEGQSPLHF. In DNA, the CDR3 is TGCAGTGCTAGTATGGAGGGGCAATCACCCCTCCACTTT.

This clone occurred once. V is TRBV28 and J is TRBJ2-7, with D maybe TRBD2 (6 bases). Trimming shortened V by 8 bases and J by 7 bases, and 12 bases separated the two germline ends. Germline V gives CDR1 MDHEN, CDR2 SYDVKM. CDR3 length: 11 residues. The CDR3: CASSGVREQYF. CDR3 nucleotides: TGTGCCAGCTCGGGAGTAAGGGAGCAGTACTTC.

The chain joins TRBV7-2 to TRBJ2-1; TRBD1 aligns across 12 bases. Per germline, CDR1 SGHTA and CDR2 FQGNSA. The CDR3 length is 16 residues. J gave up 7 bases and V 3 bases, and 7 bases lay outside the gene matches. The CDR3: CASSLNRDRGRNEQFF. The CDR3 DNA follows: TGTGCCAGCAGCTTGAACCGGGACAGGGGGCGGAATGAGCAGTTCTTC.

This rearrangement joins TRBV3-1 (or the pseudogene TRBV3-2) to TRBJ1-1; D gene unclear. This CDR3 is built from 15 residues. Trimming stripped 4 bases from V and 0 bases from J, with 12 bases between. Per germline, CDR1 LGHDT and CDR2 YNNKEL (reference sequence). In DNA form, the CDR3 reads TGTGCCAGCAGCCGAGGTAGGGAGTTGAACACTGAAGCTTTCTTT. Translation: CASSRGRELNTEAFF.

This chain uses TRBV27 with TRBJ2-1, with D perhaps TRBD2 (6 bases). Trimming cost V 2 bases and J 0 bases, with 17 bases left between them. The CDR3 loop spans 18 amino acids. Germline-derived CDR1 and CDR2 are MNHEY and SMNVEV (reference sequence). The CDR3 DNA reads as TGTGCCAGCAGTTTAGTACTAGCAGGTCTCCACTCCTACAATGAGCAGTTCTTC. Its translation: CASSLVLAGLHSYNEQFF.

Of note for this clone: Other nucleotide sequences from this sample produce the same CDR3. This chain uses TRBV28 with TRBJ2-7; D unclear. The CDR3 consists of 11 residues. The V end lost 4 bases, the J end lost 3 bases, and 4 bases lay between the germline ends. Per the germline V gene, CDR1 is MDHEN and CDR2 is SYDVKM. The CDR3 DNA reads as TGTGCCAGCAGTTCCTACTACGAGCAGTACTTC. This translates into CASSSYYEQYF.